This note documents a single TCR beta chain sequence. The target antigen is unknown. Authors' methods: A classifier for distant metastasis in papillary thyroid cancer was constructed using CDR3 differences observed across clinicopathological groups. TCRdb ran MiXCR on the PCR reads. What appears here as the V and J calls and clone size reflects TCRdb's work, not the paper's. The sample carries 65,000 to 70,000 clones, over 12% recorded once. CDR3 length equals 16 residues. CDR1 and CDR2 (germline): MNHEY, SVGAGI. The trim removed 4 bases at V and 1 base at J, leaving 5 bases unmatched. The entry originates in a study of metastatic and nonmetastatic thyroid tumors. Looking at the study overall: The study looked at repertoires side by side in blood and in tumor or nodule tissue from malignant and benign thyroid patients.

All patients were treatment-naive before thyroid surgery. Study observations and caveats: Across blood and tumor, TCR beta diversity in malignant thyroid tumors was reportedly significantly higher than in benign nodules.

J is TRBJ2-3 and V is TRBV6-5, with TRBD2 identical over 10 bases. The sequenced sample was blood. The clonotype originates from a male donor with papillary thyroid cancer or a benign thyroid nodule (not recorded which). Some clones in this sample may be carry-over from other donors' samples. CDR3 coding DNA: TGTGCCAGCAGTTTCTTCCTAGCGGGAGGCACAGATACGCAGTATTTT. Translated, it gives CASSFFLAGGTDTQYF.